Each of the 30 T cell receptor beta chains below was sequenced from the same sample in a study of shared clonotypes between healthy human individuals. Using immunoSEQ multiplex PCR, the repertoire was profiled, and TCRdb retains in-frame clones only, with some absent. The sample includes approximately 600,000 clones, approximately 95% of them seen just once. Positive CCR7 selection of CD45RO-negative cells yielded the naive CD8 cells, and terminally differentiated effector memory CD45RA+ cells were excluded. The sample consisted of naive CD8+ T cells sorted from blood. These TCRs come from a woman between 25 and 40 years old in good health.

Notes on this clone: Other DNA sequences in the same sample also yield this CDR3. This chain connects TRBV29-1 to TRBJ2-7; D gene ambiguous. The CDR3 runs to 13 residues. V was pared by 0 bases and J by 0 bases, with 6 bases between. CDR1 and CDR2 from the germline V gene are SQVTM and ANQGSEA. The CDR3, as DNA: TGCAGCGTTGAAGATGGGGACTCCTACGAGCAGTACTTC. Translated: CSVEDGDSYEQYF.

CDR3 sequence: CASSLSSGEAFF. CDR3 sequence (DNA): TGTGCCAGCAGCTTATCCTCGGGTGAAGCTTTCTTT. The rearrangement links TRBV5-4 to TRBJ1-1; unclear D gene. The germline gives CDR1 SGHNT, CDR2 YYREEE (reference sequence). The V end lost 2 bases, the J end lost 7 bases, and 9 bases lay between the germline ends. The CDR3 contains 12 residues.

CDR3 sequence (DNA): TGTGCCAGCAGCAATAGCCTAGCGGACCCCTACGAGCAGTACTTC. Encoded protein: CASSNSLADPYEQYF. This rearrangement joins TRBV11-3 to TRBJ2-7; 7 bases agree with TRBD2. The CDR3 has 15 amino acids. In germline, CDR1 is SGHNT, CDR2 YENEEA. With V trimmed by 5 bases and J by 2 bases, 9 bases remained unmatched.

V is TRBV27 and J is TRBJ2-4; 8 bases match TRBD2. The CDR3 loop spans 19 amino acids. The V segment lost 10 bases and the J segment 0 bases; nucleotides outside the gene matches: 20. Germline assignment: CDR1 MNHEY and CDR2 SMNVEV (reference sequence). CDR3 coding DNA: TGTGCCACCAAACCCGGACTAGCCAGTCCCCCGTTAGCCAAAAACATTCAGTACTTC. This sequence encodes CATKPGLASPPLAKNIQYF.

CDR3 residues: CAISELGGPNEAFF. The CDR3, as DNA: TGTGCCATCAGTGAGCTCGGAGGGCCGAATGAAGCTTTCTTT. This chain uses TRBV10-3 with TRBJ1-1; D uncertain. The CDR3 loop spans 14 amino acids. Trimming stripped 2 bases from V and 7 bases from J, with 14 bases between. The germline gives CDR1 ENHRY, CDR2 SYGVKD.

V is TRBV7-9 and J is TRBJ2-3; 11 positions match TRBD2. The CDR3 has 17 residues. Trimming at V came to 1 base and at J to 0 bases, leaving 3 bases not matched to a gene. Germline lookup yields CDR1 SEHNR and CDR2 FQNEAQ (reference sequence). CDR3 sequence reads: CASSLEGLAASTDTQYF. In DNA, the CDR3 is TGTGCCAGCAGCTTAGAGGGACTAGCGGCTAGCACAGATACGCAGTATTTT.

The genes are TRBV19 and TRBJ1-5; D gene uncertain. V was trimmed by 2 bases and J by 10 bases, leaving 9 bases between them. CDR1 is LNHDA and CDR2 is SQIVND in the germline V gene (reference sequence). This CDR3 has 12 amino acids. The CDR3 DNA reads as TGTGCCAGTAGTATAACAAGCATACCCCAGCATTTT. The encoded protein is CASSITSIPQHF.

V usage is TRBV27 and J usage is TRBJ2-7; unclear D gene. The CDR3 is made up of 13 amino acids. Germline CDR1 is MNHEY and CDR2 is SMNVEV (reference sequence). Between the trimmed V and J ends, which lost 3 bases and 4 bases, there was a span of 10 bases. In DNA, the CDR3 is TGTGCCAGCAGTTTCGGTCCGCTTTACGAGCAGTACTTC. The encoded protein is CASSFGPLYEQYF.

This rearrangement joins TRBV7-3 to TRBJ2-7; D could derive from TRBD1 or TRBD2 (6 bases each). The CDR3 is made up of 13 amino acids. Germline V lookup: CDR1 SGHTA, CDR2 FQGTGA. Trimming cost V 5 bases and J 4 bases, with 12 bases left between them. CDR3 sequence: CASSTGAGYEQYF. For the CDR3, the DNA is TGTGCCAGCAGCACGGGGGCTGGGTACGAGCAGTACTTC.

The rearrangement uses TRBV27 and TRBJ2-2; possible D gene TRBD2, 5 bases. Germline CDR1 MNHEY, CDR2 SMNVEV (reference sequence). The CDR3 contains 13 residues. V was cut by 6 bases and J by 7 bases, with 12 bases left in between. Here the CDR3 reads CASSPVAIGELFF. As DNA, the CDR3 is TGTGCCAGCAGCCCGGTAGCGATCGGGGAGCTGTTTTTT.

This clone was counted only a few times. The chain is built from TRBV7-9 and TRBJ2-5; the D is unclear. V was cut by 1 base and J by 1 base, with 7 bases left in between. The CDR3 is made up of 14 amino acids. Germline values: CDR1 SEHNR, CDR2 FQNEAQ (reference sequence). Written as DNA, the CDR3 is TGTGCCAGCAGCTTAGGCGATGGCCAAGAGACCCAGTACTTC. Protein sequence: CASSLGDGQETQYF.

The genes are TRBV25-1 and TRBJ1-1; D remains ambiguous. The CDR3 spans 11 residues. In germline, CDR1 is MGHDK, CDR2 SYGVNS. The V gene lost 3 bases and the J gene lost 4 bases, with 3 bases spanning the gap. The CDR3 DNA is TGTGCCAGCAGTGAGGCCACTGAAGCTTTCTTT. Encoded protein: CASSEATEAFF.

The CDR3 coding sequence is TGTGCCAGCAGCTTTGCCGCAGAGAGCTCCTACGAGCAGTACTTC. Protein sequence: CASSFAAESSYEQYF. The rearrangement uses TRBV11-2 and TRBJ2-7; D not certain. This CDR3 is 15 amino acids long. The ends were cut back, 3 bases at V and 0 bases at J, with 12 bases in the middle. Per the germline V gene, CDR1 is SGHAT and CDR2 is FQNNGV.

The rearrangement uses TRBV6-6 and TRBJ2-7, with TRBD1 matching 10 bases. V was clipped by 0 bases and J by 5 bases; unmatched bases: 7. CDR3 length: 16 residues. Germline CDR1 and CDR2: MNHNY and SVGAGI (reference sequence). In DNA form, the CDR3 reads TGTGCCAGCAGTTACTCAGGACAGGGGGTTTCCCACGAGCAGTACTTC. It specifies CASSYSGQGVSHEQYF.

In its sample, this clone was seen a few times. This chain connects TRBV6-1 to TRBJ2-7; 14 positions agree with TRBD2. Germline loops: CDR1 MNHNS, CDR2 SASEGT. The CDR3 spans 21 residues. The V segment lost 0 bases and the J segment 5 bases; nucleotides outside the gene matches: 18. CDR3: CASSEAPTRRLAGGPINEQYF. DNA of the CDR3: TGTGCCAGCAGTGAAGCGCCGACCCGTCGACTAGCGGGAGGGCCCATTAACGAGCAGTACTTC.

The chain uses TRBV9 and TRBJ2-7; TRBD2 might be the D (6 bases). CDR1 is SGDLS, CDR2 YYNGEE, per germline. The CDR3 runs to 14 residues. The ends were cut back, 0 bases at V and 3 bases at J, with 10 bases in the middle. CDR3: CASSVGGGIYEQYF. The DNA for the CDR3 is TGTGCCAGCAGCGTAGGGGGCGGGATCTACGAGCAGTACTTC.

The chain carries TRBV28 and TRBJ1-1; TRBD1 matches 9 bases. This CDR3 comprises 12 residues. Germline trimming cut 7 bases from V and 11 bases from J; bases unmatched to any gene: 8. The germline gives CDR1 MDHEN, CDR2 SYDVKM. The DNA for the CDR3 is TGTGCCAGCAATCTGACAGGGGGATCGGCTTTCTTT. It encodes CASNLTGGSAFF. Filled out from reference TRBV28 and TRBJ1-1, the complete variable domain reads DVKVTQSSRYLVKRTGEKVFLECVQDMDHENMFWYRQDPGLGLRLIYFSYDVKMKEKGDIPEGYSVSREKKERFSLILESASTNQTSMYLCASNLTGGSAFFGQGTRLTVV.

This chain connects TRBV14 to TRBJ2-5; 7 bases map to TRBD2. The end of the DNA aligns better with TRBJ2-7, so the J call may be wrong. Germline lookup yields CDR1 SGHDN and CDR2 FVKESK. This CDR3 spans 12 amino acids. The CDR3 bases are TGTGCCAGCGGGGAGGGTTCCTACGAGCAGTACTTC. This translates into CASGEGSYEQYF.

The chain uses TRBV9 and TRBJ1-1; maybe TRBD1 (6 bases). The CDR3 has 15 residues. Germline V gives CDR1 SGDLS, CDR2 YYNGEE. Trimming pared 0 bases from V and 4 bases from J, leaving 13 bases between. The CDR3 DNA follows: TGTGCCAGCAGCGTAGTGGGGGGCATGAGCACTGAAGCTTTCTTT. This codes for CASSVVGGMSTEAFF.

This chain uses TRBV18 with TRBJ2-5; D gene unclear. CDR1 and CDR2 (germline): KGHSH, LQKENI. This CDR3 is built from 15 residues. V shed 6 bases and J shed 1 base, with 15 bases lying between them. The CDR3 spells CASSQYPLPQETQYF. The DNA of the CDR3 is TGTGCCAGCTCTCAATACCCGCTGCCCCAAGAGACCCAGTACTTC.

The chain links TRBV7-9 to TRBJ2-1; D is unclear. The CDR3 is 15 residues long. Trimming stripped 5 bases from V and 9 bases from J, with 20 bases between. CDR1 and CDR2 from the germline V gene are SEHNR and FQNEAQ (reference sequence). This CDR3 reads CASSPEHDGNPEQFF. CDR3 nucleotides: TGTGCCAGCAGCCCAGAACATGACGGCAATCCTGAGCAGTTCTTC.

V usage is TRBV7-9 and J usage is TRBJ2-7, with 7 bases matching TRBD2. Germline V gene lookup returns CDR1 SEHNR and CDR2 FQNEAQ (reference sequence). V gave up 0 bases and J gave up 4 bases; unmatched junction bases: 9. The CDR3 sequence is 16 residues long. CDR3 residues: CASSLASGGSQYEQYF. The CDR3 nucleotides read TGTGCCAGCAGCTTAGCGAGTGGCGGGAGTCAATACGAGCAGTACTTC. The whole variable domain, remainder taken from reference TRBV7-9 and TRBJ2-7, is DTGVSQNPRHKITKRGQNVTFRCDPISEHNRLYWYRQTLGQGPEFLTYFQNEAQLEKSRLLSDRFSAERPKGSFSTLEIQRTEQGDSAMYLCASSLASGGSQYEQYFGPGTRLTVT.

This sequence joins TRBV25-1 and TRBJ2-7; D possibly matches TRBD1 or TRBD2 (6 bases each). This CDR3 is built from 14 residues. The germline gives CDR1 MGHDK, CDR2 SYGVNS. V was cut by 2 bases and J by 5 bases, with 13 bases left in between. CDR3 sequence reads: CASSEPWGADEQYF. The CDR3, as DNA: TGTGCCAGCAGTGAACCCTGGGGGGCGGACGAGCAGTACTTC.

The genes are TRBV6-6 and TRBJ1-5, with 8 bases fitting TRBD1. V shed 0 bases and J 5 bases; nucleotides not matched to a gene: 6. This CDR3 has 16 amino acids. Germline lookup yields CDR1 MNHNY and CDR2 SVGAGI (reference sequence). CDR3 in amino acids: CASSYSGQEFYQPQHF. The CDR3 nucleotides are TGTGCCAGCAGTTACTCGGGACAGGAGTTTTATCAGCCCCAGCATTTT.

This chain uses TRBV2 with TRBJ1-1; D might be TRBD1 (5 bases). Looked up from germline, CDR1 is SNHLY and CDR2 is FYNNEI. The CDR3 totals 13 residues. The V gene lost 1 base and the J gene lost 7 bases, with 10 bases spanning the gap. The CDR3 sequence: CASSEEKGIEAFF. The DNA for the CDR3 is TGTGCCAGCAGTGAAGAGAAGGGGATTGAAGCTTTCTTT.

The rearrangement uses TRBV4-1 and TRBJ2-7; D unresolved. V gave up 0 bases and J gave up 2 bases, with 8 bases separating them. CDR3 length: 14 residues. Per the germline V gene, CDR1 is MGHRA and CDR2 is YSYEKL. In nucleotides, the CDR3 is TGCGCCAGCAGCCAAGACACCTATACCTACGAGCAGTACTTC. Protein: CASSQDTYTYEQYF.

J is TRBJ1-1 and V is TRBV7-9; no reliable D call. The CDR3 extends over 14 amino acids. Per the germline V gene, CDR1 is SEHNR and CDR2 is FQNEAQ (reference sequence). The V end was cut by 5 bases, the J end by 1 base, with 11 bases between. CDR3 DNA: TGTGCCAGCAGCCCCGCGCTCGAGAACACTGAAGCTTTCTTT. Encoded protein: CASSPALENTEAFF.

V is TRBV7-9 and J is TRBJ2-1; 7 nucleotides agree with TRBD2. The CDR3 sequence is 15 residues long. CDR1 SEHNR and CDR2 FQNEAQ come from the germline V gene (reference sequence). After removal of 8 bases from V and 5 bases from J, the junction contained 12 bases not matched to a gene. CDR3 region: CASSLSVAGDNEQFF. CDR3 coding DNA: TGTGCCAGCTCTCTCTCTGTGGCGGGGGACAATGAGCAGTTCTTC.

The rearrangement links TRBV7-8 to TRBJ1-1, with D unresolved. V was cut by 1 base and J by 7 bases, with 10 bases left in between. CDR1 and CDR2 from the germline V gene are SGHVS and FQNEAQ. The CDR3 length is 13 residues. CDR3 loop: CASSLGPAGEAFF. In DNA, the CDR3 is TGTGCCAGCAGCTTAGGGCCAGCTGGTGAAGCTTTCTTT. The entire variable domain, with the rest obtained from reference TRBV7-8 and TRBJ1-1, is as follows: GAGVSQSPRYKVAKRGQDVALRCDPISGHVSLFWYQQALGQGPEFLTYFQNEAQLDKSGLPSDRFFAERPEGSVSTLKIQRTQQEDSAVYLCASSLGPAGEAFFGQGTRLTVV.

This rearrangement joins TRBV2 to TRBJ2-3; D possibly corresponds to TRBD1 (6 bases). This CDR3 has 15 amino acids. Germline values: CDR1 SNHLY, CDR2 FYNNEI. V lost 6 bases and J 0 bases, leaving 13 bases between the germline ends. This chain's CDR3 is CASSRQVLSTDTQYF. For the CDR3, the DNA is TGTGCCAGCAGCAGACAGGTCCTCAGCACAGATACGCAGTATTTT.